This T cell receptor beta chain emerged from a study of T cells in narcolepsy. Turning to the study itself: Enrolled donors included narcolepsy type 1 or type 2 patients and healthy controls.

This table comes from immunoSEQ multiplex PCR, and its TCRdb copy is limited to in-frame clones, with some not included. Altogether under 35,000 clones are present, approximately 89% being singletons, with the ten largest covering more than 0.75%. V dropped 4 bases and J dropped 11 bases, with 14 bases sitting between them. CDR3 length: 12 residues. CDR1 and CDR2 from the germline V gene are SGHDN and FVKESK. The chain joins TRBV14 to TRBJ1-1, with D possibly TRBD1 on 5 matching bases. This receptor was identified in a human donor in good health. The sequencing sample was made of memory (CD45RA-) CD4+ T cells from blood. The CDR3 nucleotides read TGTGCCAGCAGCCCCTCCGGGGGTCCGGCTTTCTTT. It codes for CASSPSGGPAFF.